These 28 T cell receptor beta chains were all obtained from the same sample, sequenced in a study of cytomegalovirus exposure and HLA in healthy donors. PCR was performed using 60 Vbeta and 13 Jbeta primers. TCRdb's table, derived via immunoSEQ multiplex PCR, lists solely in-frame clones and lacks some. The repertoire holds some 150,000 clones, with approximately 80% as singletons. Sequencing input: PBMCs. These receptors all stem from a man in his forties in good health and CMV-seronegative.

This chain joins TRBV2 and TRBJ2-1; 9 bases align to TRBD2. V shed 6 bases and J 14 bases; nucleotides not matched to a gene: 8. Germline lookup yields CDR1 SNHLY and CDR2 FYNNEI. This CDR3 region has 12 residues. This chain's CDR3 is CASRLAGPREFF. CDR3 nucleotides: TGTGCCAGCAGACTAGCGGGCCCCAGGGAGTTCTTC.

The chain joins TRBV6-5 to TRBJ2-5; 7 nucleotides align to TRBD1. The end of the DNA is better explained by TRBJ2-7, so the J call may be wrong. The germline gives CDR1 MNHEY, CDR2 SVGAGI. This CDR3 has 14 residues. The CDR3 reads CASSRTQGGDEQYF. The CDR3 DNA reads as TGTGCCAGCAGTCGCACCCAAGGGGGCGACGAGCAGTACTTC.

V gene TRBV7-2 combines with J gene TRBJ1-4, with D possibly matching TRBD1 (6 bases). Germline V CDR1 and CDR2: SGHTA, FQGNSA. The CDR3 has 15 amino acids. V lost 2 bases to trimming and J lost 4 bases, with 11 bases between them. Here the CDR3 DNA reads TGTGCCAGCAGCTTATCGAGGGGGTTTAATGAAAAACTGTTTTTT. The encoded protein is CASSLSRGFNEKLFF.

The rearrangement uses TRBV27 and TRBJ2-7; TRBD1 matches at 10 bases. The CDR3 length is 19 residues. Trimming took 6 bases from V and 2 from J; bases not matched to a gene: 19. Looked up from germline, CDR1 is MNHEY and CDR2 is SMNVEV (reference sequence). The CDR3 protein is CASSTRWFADGTGAYEQYF. CDR3 in DNA: TGTGCCAGCAGCACCCGATGGTTCGCCGACGGGACAGGGGCCTACGAGCAGTACTTC.

This clone was detected only a few times. The gene calls are TRBV5-1 and TRBJ1-1; the match to TRBD1 covers 7 bases. This CDR3 has 15 amino acids. V lost 6 bases, J lost 10 bases, and 18 bases stayed unmatched. In germline, CDR1 is SGHRS, CDR2 YFSETQ. This CDR3 reads CASIQEGHTGDRAFF. In DNA, the CDR3 is TGCGCCAGCATCCAAGAGGGGCACACTGGGGACAGAGCTTTCTTT.

This clone showed up just a few times. The chain uses TRBV10-1 and TRBJ1-1; maybe TRBD1 (5 bases). V lost 11 bases, J lost 7 bases, and 26 bases lay in between. The germline V gene has CDR1 WNHNN and CDR2 SYGVQD (reference sequence). The CDR3 runs 15 residues. CDR3 sequence (DNA): TGCGCCGCCACCGGGGGGGAGCGGGCGGGTTTTGAAGCTTTCTTT. Its translation: CAATGGERAGFEAFF.

This sequence joins TRBV4-2 and TRBJ1-6; a possible D gene is TRBD1 (5 bases). V was cut by 0 bases and J by 8 bases, with 11 bases left in between. The CDR3 consists of 15 residues. Germline loops: CDR1 LGHNA, CDR2 YNFKEQ. The CDR3 bases are TGTGCCAGCAGCCAAGATCAGGGTATGGATTCACCCCTCCACTTT. It encodes CASSQDQGMDSPLHF.

This clone has just one count. V gene TRBV6-6 combines with J gene TRBJ1-6, with D tentatively TRBD1 (5 bases). Germline-derived CDR1 and CDR2 are MNHNY and SVGAGI (reference sequence). V was cut by 11 bases and J by 10 bases, with 15 bases left in between. CDR3 length: 12 amino acids. DNA for the CDR3: TGTGCCGGGGGGGGATTTGGGTCACCCCTCCACTTT. As protein: CAGGGFGSPLHF.

V is TRBV9 and J is TRBJ1-4, with TRBD1 matching 8 bases. The CDR3 sequence is 15 residues long. Germline assignment: CDR1 SGDLS and CDR2 YYNGEE. J gave up 4 bases and V 4 bases, and 6 bases lay outside the gene matches. In nucleotides, the CDR3 is TGTGCCAGCAGCTTTGCAGGGGGCATTAATGAAAAACTGTTTTTT. It yields the protein CASSFAGGINEKLFF.

The gene calls are TRBV19 and TRBJ2-1; 12 nucleotides line up with TRBD1. The CDR3 consists of 16 residues. Germline CDR1 is LNHDA and CDR2 is SQIVND (reference sequence). The J segment lost 8 bases and the V segment lost 2 bases, leaving 7 bases of the junction unmatched. CDR3 loop: CASSITGTGGRDEQFF. The CDR3 DNA follows: TGTGCCAGTAGTATAACCGGGACAGGGGGCCGAGATGAGCAGTTCTTC.

This chain links TRBV9 with TRBJ2-1; D is possibly TRBD1 (6 bases). Germline values: CDR1 SGDLS, CDR2 YYNGEE. Trimming cost V 3 bases and J 6 bases, with 16 bases left between them. The CDR3 runs 15 residues. The CDR3 DNA is TGTGCCAGCAGCGCAACAGTGAGAGGGGGCAATGAGCAGTTCTTC. Its translation: CASSATVRGGNEQFF.

The chain couples TRBV11-2 to TRBJ2-4, with a weak D call TRBD1 (6 bases). The CDR3 has 13 amino acids. Germline loops: CDR1 SGHAT, CDR2 FQNNGV. The V and J ends lost 7 bases and 11 bases respectively, with 18 bases between them. The CDR3 loop reads CASTWTALGVQYF. CDR3 nucleotide sequence: TGTGCCAGCACTTGGACAGCCCTGGGGGTTCAGTACTTC. Full variable domain (remainder filled in from reference TRBV11-2 and TRBJ2-4): EAGVAQSPRYKIIEKRQSVAFWCNPISGHATLYWYQQILGQGPKLLIQFQNNGVVDDSQLPKDRFSAERLKGVDSTLKIQPAKLEDSAVYLCASTWTALGVQYFGAGTRLSVL.

With respect to this clone: The identical CDR3 is also encoded by other nucleotide sequences in the sample. The chain couples TRBV9 to TRBJ2-3; D unclear. Germline V gives CDR1 SGDLS, CDR2 YYNGEE. V lost 0 bases, J lost 0 bases, and 5 bases lay in between. The length of the CDR3 is 14 residues. This CDR3 reads CASSVVGSTDTQYF. CDR3 sequence (DNA): TGTGCCAGCAGCGTAGTGGGCAGCACAGATACGCAGTATTTT. The entire variable domain, with the rest obtained from reference TRBV9 and TRBJ2-3, is as follows: DSGVTQTPKHLITATGQRVTLRCSPRSGDLSVYWYQQSLDQGLQFLIQYYNGEERAKGNILERFSAQQFPDLHSELNLSSLELGDSALYFCASSVVGSTDTQYFGPGTRLTVL.

The rearrangement links TRBV10-3 to TRBJ2-5; 8 bases map to TRBD1. V shed 6 bases, J shed 1 base, and the junction held 7 bases outside the gene matches. This CDR3 region has 15 residues. Germline lookup yields CDR1 ENHRY and CDR2 SYGVKD. CDR3 nucleotide sequence: TGTGCCATCAGCCTTAGAGGACAGGGCCAAGAGACCCAGTACTTC. Protein product: CAISLRGQGQETQYF.

This clone was detected once. The chain has TRBV7-9 and TRBJ2-3; TRBD2 matches at 13 bases. This CDR3 contains 18 residues. Trimming cost V 5 bases and J 0 bases; bases outside gene matches: 8. The V gene's germline CDR1 is SEHNR and CDR2 FQNEAQ (reference sequence). CDR3 sequence: CASSPRLAGGTSTDTQYF. Here the CDR3 DNA reads TGTGCCAGCAGCCCCCGACTAGCGGGGGGAACTAGCACAGATACGCAGTATTTT.

The CDR3 nucleotides read TGTGCCAGCAGCCTGGATTGGGTCGACGGGAGCTCCTACGAGCAGTACTTC. It yields the protein CASSLDWVDGSSYEQYF. The chain employs TRBV5-4 and TRBJ2-7; D may be TRBD2 (6 bases). The V and J ends lost 4 bases and 0 bases respectively, with 20 bases between them. Germline V lookup: CDR1 SGHNT, CDR2 YYREEE (reference sequence). The CDR3 spans 17 residues.

This chain joins TRBV4-2 and TRBJ2-7, with 9 bases fitting TRBD1. Germline CDR1 LGHNA, CDR2 YNFKEQ. Losses at the gene ends were 2 bases for V and 3 bases for J; bases not matched to a gene: 11. The CDR3 length is 17 residues. The DNA of the CDR3 is TGTGCCAGCAGCCAAAACGGACCGGGACAGGGTAACTACGAGCAGTACTTC. Translation: CASSQNGPGQGNYEQYF.

The CDR3 reads CASRDRGGNTIYF. The CDR3 DNA follows: TGTGCCAGCCGCGACAGGGGTGGAAACACCATATATTTT. The chain combines TRBV6-1 with TRBJ1-3; TRBD1 agrees at 8 bases. Unmatched junction bases numbered 3, after V lost 8 bases and J lost 3 bases. This CDR3 has 13 amino acids. The germline V gene encodes CDR1 MNHNS and CDR2 SASEGT.

J is TRBJ2-1 and V is TRBV7-3, with 7 nucleotides matching TRBD1. The CDR3 sequence is 13 residues long. Looked up from germline, CDR1 is SGHTA and CDR2 is FQGTGA. The trim removed 5 bases at V and 7 bases at J, leaving 5 bases unmatched. In nucleotides, the CDR3 is TGTGCCAGCAGCCAGGACAGGATTAATGAGCAGTTCTTC. Protein product: CASSQDRINEQFF. The full variable domain, rest sourced from reference TRBV7-3 and TRBJ2-1, is GAGVSQTPSNKVTEKGKYVELRCDPISGHTALYWYRQSLGQGPEFLIYFQGTGAADDSGLPNDRFFAVRPEGSVSTLKIQRTERGDSAVYLCASSQDRINEQFFGPGTRLTVL.

This chain connects TRBV7-9 to TRBJ2-7, with 7 bases fitting TRBD1. The CDR3 runs to 12 residues. In germline, CDR1 is SEHNR, CDR2 FQNEAQ (reference sequence). Trimming at V came to 8 bases and at J to 7 bases, leaving 8 bases not matched to a gene. Here the CDR3 reads CASGQVTGEQYF. The DNA for the CDR3 is TGTGCCAGCGGACAGGTTACAGGAGAGCAGTACTTC.

Only a few counts were recorded for this clone. This chain joins TRBV7-3 and TRBJ2-1; 8 bases are shared with TRBD2. With 2 bases clipped from V and 7 bases from J, the junction kept 4 bases outside the gene matches. The CDR3 has 14 residues. Looked up from germline, CDR1 is SGHTA and CDR2 is FQGTGA. DNA of the CDR3: TGTGCCAGCAGCTTAGAGTTAGCGGGGAATGAGCAGTTCTTC. It encodes CASSLELAGNEQFF.

This chain joins TRBV4-3 and TRBJ2-2; unclear D gene. The germline V gene encodes CDR1 LGHNA and CDR2 YSLEER. CDR3 size: 13 residues. Between the trimmed V and J ends, which lost 2 bases and 5 bases, there was a span of 6 bases. CDR3 protein: CASSQYGTGELFF. CDR3 coding DNA: TGCGCCAGCAGCCAATACGGGACCGGGGAGCTGTTTTTT.

The rearrangement uses TRBV18 and TRBJ1-3; D not certain. Germline CDR1 and CDR2: KGHSH and LQKENI. The CDR3 extends over 16 amino acids. V shed 1 base and J shed 4 bases, with 14 bases lying between them. DNA for the CDR3: TGTGCCAGCTCACCACAGGACTACGCGGTCGGAAACACCATATATTTT. The encoded protein is CASSPQDYAVGNTIYF.

This clone was detected only a few times. CDR3 DNA sequence: TGTGCCAGCAGCTTCGCCAGGCCCAACGAGCAGTACTTC. This codes for CASSFARPNEQYF. The J gene is TRBJ2-7, the V gene TRBV5-6; D gene uncertain. Trimming removed 2 bases at V and 5 bases at J, with 11 bases between. Germline values: CDR1 SGHDT, CDR2 YYEEEE. The CDR3 spans 13 residues. The variable domain in full, completed from reference TRBV5-6 and TRBJ2-7, reads DAGVTQSPTHLIKTRGQQVTLRCSPKSGHDTVSWYQQALGQGPQFIFQYYEEEERQRGNFPDRFSGHQFPNYSSELNVNALLLGDSALYLCASSFARPNEQYFGPGTRLTVT.

This chain connects TRBV4-3 to TRBJ2-1, with D perhaps matching TRBD1 (6 bases). V lost 2 bases and J 10 bases, leaving 9 bases between the germline ends. The CDR3 consists of 12 residues. Germline values: CDR1 LGHNA, CDR2 YSLEER. CDR3 bases: TGCGCCAGCAGCCAAACAGGGACGGAGCAGTTCTTC. It translates to CASSQTGTEQFF.

The CDR3 is CASSFSAAGGTYNEQFF. The CDR3 DNA reads TGTGCCAGCAGCTTCTCCGCTGCGGGGGGGACCTACAATGAGCAGTTCTTC. This sequence joins TRBV7-6 and TRBJ2-1; 9 bases align to TRBD2. CDR3 length: 17 residues. The germline V gene encodes CDR1 SGHVS and CDR2 FNYEAQ. J gave up 2 bases and V 3 bases, and 8 bases lay outside the gene matches.

J is TRBJ1-1 and V is TRBV11-1, with 7 bases aligning to TRBD1. CDR3 length: 16 residues. Germline CDR1 reads SGHAT; CDR2 reads FQDESV (reference sequence). J lost 4 bases, V lost 3 bases, and 11 bases had no gene match. CDR3 coding DNA: TGTGCCAGCAGCTTTCGACAGGGCGGGTTCGGCACTGAAGCTTTCTTT. It yields the protein CASSFRQGGFGTEAFF.

V and J are TRBV19 and TRBJ1-5; the D is unclear. Trimming stripped 7 bases from V and 1 base from J, with 14 bases between. Germline V lookup: CDR1 LNHDA, CDR2 SQIVND (reference sequence). This CDR3 region has 15 residues. The CDR3, as DNA: TGTGCCAGTACTCCAACCACATGGAGCAATCAGCCCCAGCATTTT. The encoded protein is CASTPTTWSNQPQHF.